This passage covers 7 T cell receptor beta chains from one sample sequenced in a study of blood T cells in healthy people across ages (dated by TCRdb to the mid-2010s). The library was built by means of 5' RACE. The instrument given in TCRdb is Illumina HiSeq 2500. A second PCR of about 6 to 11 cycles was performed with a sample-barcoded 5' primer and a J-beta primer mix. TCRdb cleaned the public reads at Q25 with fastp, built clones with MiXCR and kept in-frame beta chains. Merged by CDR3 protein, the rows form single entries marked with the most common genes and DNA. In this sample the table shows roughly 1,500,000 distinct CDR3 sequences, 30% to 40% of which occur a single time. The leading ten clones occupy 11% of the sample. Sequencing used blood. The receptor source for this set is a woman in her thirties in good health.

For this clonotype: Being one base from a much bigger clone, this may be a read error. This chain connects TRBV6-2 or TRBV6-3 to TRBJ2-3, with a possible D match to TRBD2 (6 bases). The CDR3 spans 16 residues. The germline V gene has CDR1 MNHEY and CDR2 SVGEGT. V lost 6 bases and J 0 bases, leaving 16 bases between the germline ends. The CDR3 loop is CASRWEKAGSTDTQYF. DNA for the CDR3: TGTGCCAGCAGATGGGAGAAAGCGGGTAGCACAGATACGCAGTATTTT.

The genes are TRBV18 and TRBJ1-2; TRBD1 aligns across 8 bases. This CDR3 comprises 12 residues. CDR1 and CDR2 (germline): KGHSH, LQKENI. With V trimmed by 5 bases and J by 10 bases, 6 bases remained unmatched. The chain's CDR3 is CASSNSDRDYTF. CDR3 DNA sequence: TGTGCCAGCTCAAATTCGGACAGGGACTACACCTTC.

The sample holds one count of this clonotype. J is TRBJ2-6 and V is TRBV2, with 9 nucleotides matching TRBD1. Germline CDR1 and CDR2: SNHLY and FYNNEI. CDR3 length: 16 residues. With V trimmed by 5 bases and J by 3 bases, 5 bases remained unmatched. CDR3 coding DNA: TGTGCCAGCAGTACACAGGGGGCGCTTGGGGCCAACGTCCTGACTTTC. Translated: CASSTQGALGANVLTF. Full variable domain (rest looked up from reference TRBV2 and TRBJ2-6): EPEVTQTPSHQVTQMGQEVILRCVPISNHLYFYWYRQILGQKVEFLVSFYNNEISEKSEIFDDQFSVERPDGSNFTLKIRSTKLEDSAMYFCASSTQGALGANVLTFGAGSRLTVL.

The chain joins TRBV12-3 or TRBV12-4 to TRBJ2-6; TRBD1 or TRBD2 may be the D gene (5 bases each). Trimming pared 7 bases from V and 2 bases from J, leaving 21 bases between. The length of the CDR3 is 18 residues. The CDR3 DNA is TGTGCCAGCACTCCACTCCCTGGGGGAAGCCCTGGGGCCAACGTCCTGACTTTC. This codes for CASTPLPGGSPGANVLTF.

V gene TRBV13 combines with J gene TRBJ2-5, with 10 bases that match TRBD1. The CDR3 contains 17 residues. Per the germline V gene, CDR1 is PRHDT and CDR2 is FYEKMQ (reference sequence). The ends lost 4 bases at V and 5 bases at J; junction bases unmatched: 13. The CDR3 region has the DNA TGTGCCAGCAGCTCCACCGGGACAGGGGAACAGAGGGAGACCCAGTACTTC. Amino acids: CASSSTGTGEQRETQYF.

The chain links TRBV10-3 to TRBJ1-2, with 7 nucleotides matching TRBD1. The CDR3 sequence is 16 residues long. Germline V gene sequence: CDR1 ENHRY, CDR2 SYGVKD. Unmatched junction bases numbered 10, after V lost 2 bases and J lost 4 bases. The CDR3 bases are TGTGCCATCAGTGAGGAGGGAACACGGGACAGCTATGGCTACACCTTC. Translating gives CAISEEGTRDSYGYTF.

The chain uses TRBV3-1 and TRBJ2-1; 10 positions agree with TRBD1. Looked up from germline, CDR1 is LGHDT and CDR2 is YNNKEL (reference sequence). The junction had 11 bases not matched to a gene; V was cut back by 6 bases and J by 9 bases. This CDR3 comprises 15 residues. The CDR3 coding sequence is TGTGCCAGCAGTCTAGTCGGGACAGGGGCCGCTGAGCAGTTCTTC. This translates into CASSLVGTGAAEQFF.